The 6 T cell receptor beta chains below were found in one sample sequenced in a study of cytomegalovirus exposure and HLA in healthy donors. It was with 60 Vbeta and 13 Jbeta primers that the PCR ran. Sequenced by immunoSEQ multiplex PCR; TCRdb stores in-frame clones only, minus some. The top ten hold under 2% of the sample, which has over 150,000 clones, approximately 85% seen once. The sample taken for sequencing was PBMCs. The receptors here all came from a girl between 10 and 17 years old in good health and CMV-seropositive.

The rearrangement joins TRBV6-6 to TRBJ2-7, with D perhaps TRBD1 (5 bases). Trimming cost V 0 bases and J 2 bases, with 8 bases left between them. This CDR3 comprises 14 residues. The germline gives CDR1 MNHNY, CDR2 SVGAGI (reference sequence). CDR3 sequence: CASSYSQDTYEQYF. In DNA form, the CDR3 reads TGTGCCAGCAGTTACTCCCAGGACACCTACGAGCAGTACTTC.

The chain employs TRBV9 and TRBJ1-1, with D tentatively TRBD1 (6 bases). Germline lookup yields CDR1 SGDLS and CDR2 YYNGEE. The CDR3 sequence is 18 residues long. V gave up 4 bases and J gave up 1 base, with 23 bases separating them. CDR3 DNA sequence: TGTGCCAGCAGCCCTACGTGGAGACAGGACAGATGGAACACTGAAGCTTTCTTT. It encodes CASSPTWRQDRWNTEAFF.

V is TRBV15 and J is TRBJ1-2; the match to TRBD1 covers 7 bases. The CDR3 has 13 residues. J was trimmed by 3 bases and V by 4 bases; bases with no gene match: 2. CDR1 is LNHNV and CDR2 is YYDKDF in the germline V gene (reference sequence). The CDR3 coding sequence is TGTGCCACCAGCATCGGGACAGACTATGGCTACACCTTC. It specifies CATSIGTDYGYTF.

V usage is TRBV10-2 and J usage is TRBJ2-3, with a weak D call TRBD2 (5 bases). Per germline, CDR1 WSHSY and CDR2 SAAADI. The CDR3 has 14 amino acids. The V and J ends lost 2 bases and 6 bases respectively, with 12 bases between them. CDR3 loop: CASSELDSADTQYF. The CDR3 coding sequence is TGCGCCAGCAGTGAGCTGGATAGCGCGGATACGCAGTATTTT.

As DNA, the CDR3 is TGTGCCAGCAGTGAAGCGCTGGCAGACTACTCCTACGAGCAGTACTTC. Translating it yields CASSEALADYSYEQYF. The J gene is TRBJ2-7, the V gene TRBV6-1, with D perhaps TRBD2 (5 bases). The V end lost 0 bases, the J end lost 0 bases, and 12 bases lay between the germline ends. Germline V gives CDR1 MNHNS, CDR2 SASEGT. This CDR3 has 16 residues.

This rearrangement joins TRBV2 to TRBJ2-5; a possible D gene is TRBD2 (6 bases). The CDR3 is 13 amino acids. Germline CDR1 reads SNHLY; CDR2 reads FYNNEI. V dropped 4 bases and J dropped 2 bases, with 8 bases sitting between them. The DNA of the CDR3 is TGTGCCAGCAGTGGCGGGGCGCAAGAGACCCAGTACTTC. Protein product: CASSGGAQETQYF. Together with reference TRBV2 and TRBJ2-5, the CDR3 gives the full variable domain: EPEVTQTPSHQVTQMGQEVILRCVPISNHLYFYWYRQILGQKVEFLVSFYNNEISEKSEIFDDQFSVERPDGSNFTLKIRSTKLEDSAMYFCASSGGAQETQYFGPGTRLLVL.